This record covers a single TCR beta chain. The antigen remains unidentified. The CDR3 length is 18 residues. Trimming took 1 base from V and 5 from J, leaving 24 bases between them. The V gene's germline CDR1 is SGHTA and CDR2 FQGTGA. Assay: immunoSEQ multiplex PCR; the TCRdb copy retains only in-frame clones and omits some. The sample includes around 91,000 clones, 80% to 90% of them seen just once. The record originates from a study of T cells in localized non-small cell lung cancer. Notes on the study in general: A raised T cell density in blood coincided with lengthier overall survival. A median of around 52 clones ranked among the top 100 in tumor appeared in adjacent lung. Uninvolved nearby lung showed the greatest T cell clonality, exceeding that found in tumor.

This chain connects TRBV7-3 to TRBJ2-7, with a weak D call TRBD1 (6 bases). The TCR comes from a man aged 35-75 years with stage I squamous cell lung carcinoma. This specimen was peripheral blood, taken before any cancer treatment. CDR3 sequence reads: CASSLKGVGALGFHEQYF. The CDR3 DNA reads as TGTGCCAGCAGCTTAAAGGGAGTGGGGGCTCTGGGTTTCCACGAGCAGTACTTC.